The clone carrying this TCR beta chain was found a few times. Its antigen remains unidentified. Each TCR beta library was made by quantitative 5'-RACE that incorporated molecular barcodes. TCRdb reprocessed the 5' RACE reads via MiXCR and lists one record per CDR3 protein. The sample lists some 220,000 distinct CDR3 sequences, approximately 7.3% occurring once. This specimen belongs to a study of CD8 T cells in ankylosing spondylitis. Study-wide results and caveats: What appeared characteristic of ankylosing spondylitis blood was a TCR beta motif of about eight highly homologous variants. CD8+ by phenotype, disease-linked clones were relatively rare in peripheral blood. Before this, some motif variants had been reported in reactive arthritis synovial fluid and blood. There was reportedly significant enrichment of clones that were disease-linked in matched ankylosing spondylitis synovial fluid.

The receptor comes from a male donor with ankylosing spondylitis. Sequencing was carried out using blood, either unsorted or a sorted T cell fraction (not recorded which).

The CDR3 coding sequence is TGCGCCAGCGGGCCGGGACTAGATACGGAGACCCAGTACTTC. This gives the protein CASGPGLDTETQYF. The chain combines TRBV23-1 with TRBJ2-5; 8 nucleotides agree with TRBD2. TRBV23-1 is an open reading frame, and its role is uncertain. This CDR3 comprises 14 residues. V trimming: 8 bases; J trimming: 5 bases; junction bases outside the gene matches: 10.